This T cell receptor (beta chain) was documented in a study of T cells in Graves' hyperthyroidism and ophthalmopathy. Study overall: Any treatment followed the collection of peripheral blood at initial diagnosis. Findings of the study overall: Ophthalmopathy was identified by the model a median roughly six months ahead of onset.

The TCR beta CDR3 regions underwent amplification using RNA transcripts as the source. With the HTBI primer set, the TCR CDR3 went through a first round of RT-PCR. Each CDR3 protein is one row after TCRdb ran MiXCR on the multiplex PCR reads. The table shows hundreds of thousands of distinct CDR3 sequences, with approximately 15% occurring only once. This clonotype was counted a few times. Antigen specificity is unknown. A read error may explain this, as a much larger clone is one base away. From germline, CDR1 is DFQATT and CDR2 SNEGSKA (reference sequence). The V end lost 0 bases, the J end lost 1 base, and 11 bases lay between the germline ends. The CDR3 is 15 amino acids. Patients aged 18 to 65 had newly diagnosed hyperthyroidism of under 2 months' duration. The PBMCs were sourced from fresh peripheral blood (about 9.7 ml).

The clonotype comes from a woman under 30 with Graves' hyperthyroidism. This chain links TRBV20-1 with TRBJ2-3; a weak D match, TRBD1 (5 bases). Sequences were obtained from blood. CDR3 sequence reads: CSARDLQGGTDTQYF. CDR3 bases: TGCAGTGCTAGAGATTTGCAGGGTGGCACAGATACGCAGTATTTT.